This T cell receptor beta chain was captured by sequencing in a study of T cell repertoires in cytomegalovirus infection (dated by TCRdb to the late 2010s). Concerning the study at large: Donor HLA type was relevant to the analysis, as public TCR beta signatures indicated carriage of CMV infection together with the matching HLA type. Study-wide conclusions, independent of this receptor: In both this cohort and an independent cohort of over 350 donors, the cumulative frequency of public TCR beta family members distinguished carriers of CMV infection plus the relevant HLA type. The ex vivo response was dominated by HLA-C-restricted CMV-specific TCR beta clonotypes, which also provided the single most frequent clonotype in two of eight donors.

The instrument was an Illumina HiSeq 1500. Through fastp at Q25 and MiXCR, TCRdb rebuilt clones from the public reads, retaining in-frame beta chains. All rows with the same CDR3 protein become a single entry with the most common DNA and genes. This sample gives some 170,000 distinct CDR3 sequences in total; roughly a sixth of them show up just once. The ten biggest clones cover about 25% of the sample. With respect to this clonotype: It lacks a known antigen. No much larger clone exists at a distance of one base, and base qualities are not known.

As encoded in the germline V gene, CDR1 is SGHAT while CDR2 is FQNNGV. V and J are trimmed by 7 bases and 1 base, and the gene matches miss 6 bases of the junction. Including the terminal cysteine and phenylalanine, the CDR3 comprises 15 residues. Solely the CDR3 DNA is kept, with 45 bases framed from the first base. The chain uses TRBV11-2 and TRBJ2-3; TRBD1 aligns with 9 central bases. Input material: CD8+ T cells from PBMCs. This TCR was sampled from a human donor in good health (CMV status not recorded). Some clones in this sample may be carry-over from other donors' samples. The nucleotide sequence reads as follows: TGTGCCAGCACCAGGTGGACAGGGGGCACAGATACGCAGTATTTT. Its protein product is CASTRWTGGTDTQYF. Joined to the reference TRBV11-2 and TRBJ2-3 proteins, this CDR3 gives the full variable domain: EAGVAQSPRYKIIEKRQSVAFWCNPISGHATLYWYQQILGQGPKLLIQFQNNGVVDDSQLPKDRFSAERLKGVDSTLKIQPAKLEDSAVYLCASTRWTGGTDTQYFGPGTRLTVL.